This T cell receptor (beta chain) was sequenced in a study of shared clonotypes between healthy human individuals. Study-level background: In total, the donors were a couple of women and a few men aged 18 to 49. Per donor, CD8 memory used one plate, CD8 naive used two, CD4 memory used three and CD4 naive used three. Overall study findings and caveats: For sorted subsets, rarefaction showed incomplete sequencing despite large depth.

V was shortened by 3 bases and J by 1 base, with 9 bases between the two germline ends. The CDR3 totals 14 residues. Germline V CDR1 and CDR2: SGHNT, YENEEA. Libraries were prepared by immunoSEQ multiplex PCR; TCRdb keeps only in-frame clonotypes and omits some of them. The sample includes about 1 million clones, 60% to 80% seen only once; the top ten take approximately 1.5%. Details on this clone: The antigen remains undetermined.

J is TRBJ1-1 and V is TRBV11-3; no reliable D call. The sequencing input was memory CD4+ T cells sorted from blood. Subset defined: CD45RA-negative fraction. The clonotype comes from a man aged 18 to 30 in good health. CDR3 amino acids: CASSFSWQNTEAFF. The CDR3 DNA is TGTGCCAGCAGCTTTTCATGGCAGAACACTGAAGCTTTCTTT.